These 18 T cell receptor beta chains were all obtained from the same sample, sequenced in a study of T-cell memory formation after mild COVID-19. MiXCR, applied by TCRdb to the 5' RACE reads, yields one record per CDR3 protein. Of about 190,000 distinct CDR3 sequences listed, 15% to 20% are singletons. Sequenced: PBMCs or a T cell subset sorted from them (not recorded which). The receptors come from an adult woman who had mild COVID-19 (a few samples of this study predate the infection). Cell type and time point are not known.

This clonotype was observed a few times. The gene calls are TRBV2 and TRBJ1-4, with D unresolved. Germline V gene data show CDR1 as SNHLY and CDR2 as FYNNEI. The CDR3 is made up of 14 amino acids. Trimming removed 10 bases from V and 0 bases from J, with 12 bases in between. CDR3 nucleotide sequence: TGTGCCACGAAGACGGAAGCAACTAATGAAAAACTGTTTTTT. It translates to CATKTEATNEKLFF. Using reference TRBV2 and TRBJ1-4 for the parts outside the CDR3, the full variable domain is EPEVTQTPSHQVTQMGQEVILRCVPISNHLYFYWYRQILGQKVEFLVSFYNNEISEKSEIFDDQFSVERPDGSNFTLKIRSTKLEDSAMYFCATKTEATNEKLFFGSGTQLSVL.

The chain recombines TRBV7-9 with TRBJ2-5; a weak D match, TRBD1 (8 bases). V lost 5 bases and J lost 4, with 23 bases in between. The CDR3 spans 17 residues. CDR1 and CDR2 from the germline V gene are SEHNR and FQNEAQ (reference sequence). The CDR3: CASSTRDRRLAAETQYF. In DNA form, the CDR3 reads TGTGCCAGCAGCACCCGGGACAGGCGACTAGCAGCAGAGACCCAGTACTTC.

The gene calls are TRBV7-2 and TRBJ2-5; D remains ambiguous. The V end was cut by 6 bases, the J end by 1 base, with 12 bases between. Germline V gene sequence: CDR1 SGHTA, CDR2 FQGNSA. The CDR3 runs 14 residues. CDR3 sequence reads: CASSRSGIQETQYF. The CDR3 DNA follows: TGTGCCAGCAGTCGCTCAGGAATCCAAGAGACCCAGTACTTC.

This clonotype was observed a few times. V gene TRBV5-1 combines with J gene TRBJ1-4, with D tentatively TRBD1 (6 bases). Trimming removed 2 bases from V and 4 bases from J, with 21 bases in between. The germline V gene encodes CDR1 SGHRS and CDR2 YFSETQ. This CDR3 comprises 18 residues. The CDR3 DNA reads TGCGCCAGCAGCTTAGGAGGGACAACCTTGGGATTTAATGAAAAACTGTTTTTT. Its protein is CASSLGGTTLGFNEKLFF.

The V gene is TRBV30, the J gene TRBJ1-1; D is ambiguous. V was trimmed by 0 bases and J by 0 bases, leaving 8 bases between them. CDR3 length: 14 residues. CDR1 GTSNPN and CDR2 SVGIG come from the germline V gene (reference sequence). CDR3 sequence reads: CAWSVGNLNTEAFF. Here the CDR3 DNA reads TGTGCCTGGAGTGTAGGCAACCTGAACACTGAAGCTTTCTTT.

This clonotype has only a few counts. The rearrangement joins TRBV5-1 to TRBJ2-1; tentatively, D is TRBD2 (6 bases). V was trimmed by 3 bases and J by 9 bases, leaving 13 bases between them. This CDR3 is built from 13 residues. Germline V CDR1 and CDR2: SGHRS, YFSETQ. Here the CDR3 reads CASSWRGIGEQFF. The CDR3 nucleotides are TGCGCCAGCAGCTGGCGGGGCATCGGTGAGCAGTTCTTC.

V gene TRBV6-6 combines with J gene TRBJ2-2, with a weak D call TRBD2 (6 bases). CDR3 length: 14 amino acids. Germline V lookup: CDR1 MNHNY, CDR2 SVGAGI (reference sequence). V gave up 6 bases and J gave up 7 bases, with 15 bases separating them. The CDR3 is CASSPHSGLGELFF. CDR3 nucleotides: TGTGCCAGCAGCCCCCACAGCGGGCTCGGGGAGCTGTTTTTT.

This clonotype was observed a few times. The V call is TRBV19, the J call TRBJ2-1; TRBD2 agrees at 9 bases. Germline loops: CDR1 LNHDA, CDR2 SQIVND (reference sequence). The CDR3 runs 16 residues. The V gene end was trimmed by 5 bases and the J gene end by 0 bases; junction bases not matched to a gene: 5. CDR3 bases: TGTGCCAGTAGTGTCGGACTAGCGACCTCCTACAATGAGCAGTTCTTC. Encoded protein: CASSVGLATSYNEQFF.

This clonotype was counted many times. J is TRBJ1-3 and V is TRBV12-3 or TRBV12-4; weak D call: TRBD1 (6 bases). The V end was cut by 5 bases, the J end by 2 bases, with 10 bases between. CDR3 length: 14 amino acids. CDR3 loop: CASSQQGAGNTIYF. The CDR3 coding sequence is TGTGCCAGCAGTCAACAGGGAGCTGGAAACACCATATATTTT.

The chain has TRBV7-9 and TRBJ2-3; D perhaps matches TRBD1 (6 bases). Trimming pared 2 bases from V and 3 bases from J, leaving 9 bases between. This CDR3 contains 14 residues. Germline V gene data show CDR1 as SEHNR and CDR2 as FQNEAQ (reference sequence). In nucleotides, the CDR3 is TGTGCCAGCAGCTTACGGCAGGGGACAGATACGCAGTATTTT. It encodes CASSLRQGTDTQYF.

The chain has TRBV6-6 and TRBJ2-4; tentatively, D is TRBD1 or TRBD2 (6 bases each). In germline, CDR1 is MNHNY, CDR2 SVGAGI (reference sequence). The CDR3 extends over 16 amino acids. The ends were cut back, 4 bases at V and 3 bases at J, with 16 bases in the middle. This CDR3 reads CASSSPGAWGKNIQYF. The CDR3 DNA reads TGTGCCAGCAGTTCCCCGGGGGCCTGGGGCAAAAACATTCAGTACTTC.

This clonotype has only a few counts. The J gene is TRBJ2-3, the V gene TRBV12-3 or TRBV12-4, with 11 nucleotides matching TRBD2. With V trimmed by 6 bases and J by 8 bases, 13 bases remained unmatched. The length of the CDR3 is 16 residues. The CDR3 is CASRPTKGLAVSTQYF. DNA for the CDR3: TGTGCCAGCAGACCAACCAAGGGACTAGCGGTTAGTACGCAGTATTTT.

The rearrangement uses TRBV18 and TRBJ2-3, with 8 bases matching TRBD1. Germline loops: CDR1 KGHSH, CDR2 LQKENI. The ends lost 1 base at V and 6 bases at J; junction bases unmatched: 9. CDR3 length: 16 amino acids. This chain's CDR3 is CASSPLGQVLLDTQYF. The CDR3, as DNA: TGTGCCAGCTCACCACTGGGACAGGTTCTCTTGGATACGCAGTATTTT.

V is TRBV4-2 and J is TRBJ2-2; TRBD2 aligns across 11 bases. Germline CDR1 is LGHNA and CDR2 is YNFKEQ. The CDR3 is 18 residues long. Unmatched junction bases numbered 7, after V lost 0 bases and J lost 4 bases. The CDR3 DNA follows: TGTGCCAGCAGCCAAGATTTACTAGCGGGAGTTGGCACCGGGGAGCTGTTTTTT. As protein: CASSQDLLAGVGTGELFF.

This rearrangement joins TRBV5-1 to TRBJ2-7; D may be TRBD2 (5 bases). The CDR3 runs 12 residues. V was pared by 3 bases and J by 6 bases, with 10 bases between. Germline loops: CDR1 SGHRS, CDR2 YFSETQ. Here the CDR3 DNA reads TGCGCCAGCAGCTCACTAGTTGGCGAGCAGTACTTC. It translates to CASSSLVGEQYF.

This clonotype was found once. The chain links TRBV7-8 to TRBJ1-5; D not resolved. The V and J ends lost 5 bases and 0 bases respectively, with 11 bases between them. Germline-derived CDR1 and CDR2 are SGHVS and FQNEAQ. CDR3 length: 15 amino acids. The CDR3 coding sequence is TGTGCCAGCAGCGCGATATCGAATAGCAATCAGCCCCAGCATTTT. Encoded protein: CASSAISNSNQPQHF.

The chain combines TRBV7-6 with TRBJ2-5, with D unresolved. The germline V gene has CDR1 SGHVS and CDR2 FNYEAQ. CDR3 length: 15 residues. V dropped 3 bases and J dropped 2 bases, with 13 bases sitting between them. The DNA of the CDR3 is TGTGCCAGCAGCTTCCGCGGCGGAGAACAAGAGACCCAGTACTTC. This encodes CASSFRGGEQETQYF.

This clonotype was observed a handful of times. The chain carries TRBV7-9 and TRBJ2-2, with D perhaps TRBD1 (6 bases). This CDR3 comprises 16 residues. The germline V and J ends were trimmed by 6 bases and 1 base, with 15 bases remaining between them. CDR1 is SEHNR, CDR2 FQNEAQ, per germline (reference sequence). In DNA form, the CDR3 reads TGTGCCAGCAGGCGTCCCGGACAGAGGAACACCGGGGAGCTGTTTTTT. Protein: CASRRPGQRNTGELFF.